These 28 T cell receptor beta chains were all obtained from the same sample, sequenced in a study (dated by TCRdb to about 2015). The library was produced with 5' RACE. Sequenced on an Illumina MiSeq. TCRdb cleaned the public reads at Q25 with fastp, built clones with MiXCR and kept in-frame beta chains. Every entry covers one CDR3 protein and lists the most common genes and DNA from its rows. This sample has 8,000 to 10,000 distinct CDR3 sequences in its table, and around 53% of those were observed once. The ten largest make up about 6.4% of the sample. Tregs were isolated as CD4+CD25+CD127-/low cells. Sequencing was carried out using Tregs sorted from a lymph node. All receptors derive from a female donor with breast cancer.

The rearrangement joins TRBV5-1 to TRBJ2-1, with D possibly being TRBD1 (6 bases). Looked up from germline, CDR1 is SGHRS and CDR2 is YFSETQ. The V and J ends lost 0 bases and 6 bases respectively, with 10 bases between them. This CDR3 has 14 amino acids. CDR3 in amino acids: CASSLDRVGNEQFF. CDR3 bases: TGCGCCAGCAGCTTGGACAGGGTTGGCAATGAGCAGTTCTTC. Filled out from reference TRBV5-1 and TRBJ2-1, the complete variable domain reads KAGVTQTPRYLIKTRGQQVTLSCSPISGHRSVSWYQQTPGQGLQFLFEYFSETQRNKGNFPGRFSGRQFSNSRSEMNVSTLELGDSALYLCASSLDRVGNEQFFGPGTRLTVL.

The chain employs TRBV12-3 or TRBV12-4 and TRBJ2-1; 7 bases agree with TRBD1. V was clipped by 8 bases and J by 2 bases; unmatched bases: 6. CDR3 length equals 14 residues. DNA for the CDR3: TGTGCCAGCGTAGTGGGACAGACCTACAATGAGCAGTTCTTC. Its protein is CASVVGQTYNEQFF.

Only a few counts were recorded for this clonotype. This chain joins TRBV7-2 and TRBJ2-1; D perhaps matches TRBD2 (6 bases). V lost 1 base and J 9 bases, leaving 10 bases between the germline ends. CDR1 and CDR2 (germline): SGHTA, FQGNSA. The CDR3 spans 13 residues. CDR3 residues: CASSLVQEGEQFF. In nucleotides, the CDR3 is TGTGCCAGCAGCTTAGTCCAGGAGGGTGAGCAGTTCTTC.

The chain recombines TRBV15 with TRBJ1-4; no clear D. The V gene's germline CDR1 is LNHNV and CDR2 YYDKDF (reference sequence). The CDR3 has 13 amino acids. V was shortened by 8 bases and J by 6 bases, with 13 bases between the two germline ends. Here the CDR3 DNA reads TGTGCCACCGCGACATTACCCTATGAAAAACTGTTTTTT. Encoded protein: CATATLPYEKLFF.

V is TRBV20-1 and J is TRBJ2-1; 7 nucleotides match TRBD2. Looked up from germline, CDR1 is DFQATT and CDR2 is SNEGSKA (reference sequence). J gave up 7 bases and V 0 bases, and 15 bases lay outside the gene matches. The CDR3 loop spans 17 amino acids. CDR3 nucleotide sequence: TGCAGTGCTAGAGATATACTAGCGCTAAGAGCGGGGAATGAGCAGTTCTTC. This codes for CSARDILALRAGNEQFF.

This clonotype was recorded a few times. One end of the junction does not line up with germline, which may come from a read error. The chain couples TRBV7-7 to TRBJ2-5, with D unclear. This CDR3 contains 14 residues. The germline V gene encodes CDR1 SSHAT and CDR2 FNYEAQ (reference sequence). For the CDR3, the DNA is TGTGCTAGCAGCCCAGTAGGAGTCCAAGAGACCCAGTACTTC. It yields the protein CASSPVGVQETQYF.

The chain combines TRBV10-3 with TRBJ1-2; D not resolved. Germline V gene sequence: CDR1 ENHRY, CDR2 SYGVKD. This CDR3 has 15 amino acids. The V end was cut by 0 bases, the J end by 5 bases, with 13 bases between. For the CDR3, the DNA is TGTGCCATCAGTGAGTCGGTTGCGTTGGGGTATGGCTACACCTTC. Translating gives CAISESVALGYGYTF.

The DNA for the CDR3 is TGTGCCAGCAGCACCAGGACAGCGCTCTACGAGCAGTACTTC. As protein: CASSTRTALYEQYF. The J gene is TRBJ2-7, the V gene TRBV7-8, with D possibly TRBD1 on 6 matching bases. The CDR3 extends over 14 amino acids. From germline, CDR1 is SGHVS and CDR2 FQNEAQ. V was pared by 5 bases and J by 3 bases, with 14 bases between.

With regard to this clonotype: A junction boundary mismatches the germline segment, possibly from a read error. The chain employs TRBV12-3 or TRBV12-4 and TRBJ1-5; 7 nucleotides align to TRBD1. There are 16 residues in the CDR3. The CDR3 sequence: CASSRGTAYSNQPLHF. As DNA, the CDR3 is TGTGCCAGCAGTCGTGGGACAGCCTATAGCAATCAGCCCCTGCATTTT.

The J gene is TRBJ1-5, the V gene TRBV21-1; TRBD1, the table's D call, was not compared with the DNA. TRBV21-1 is classified as a pseudogene. The CDR3 runs to 12 residues. CDR3 nucleotides: TGTGCCAGCAGAACCCCGGGAGAGCCCCAGCATTTT. Protein product: CASRTPGEPQHF.

On this clonotype: A read error may account for a junction end that differs from germline. The chain links TRBV20-1 to TRBJ1-5; no clear D gene. This CDR3 region has 15 residues. CDR1 DFQATT and CDR2 SNEGSKA come from the germline V gene (reference sequence). The CDR3 sequence: CSARLAGVYNEPQHF. CDR3 DNA sequence: TGCAGTGCTAGACTAGCGGGAGTTTACAATGAGCCCCAGCATTTT.

The sample holds a few counts of this clonotype. This chain links TRBV4-1 with TRBJ2-4; 10 bases agree with TRBD2. Losses at the gene ends were 4 bases for V and 0 bases for J; bases not matched to a gene: 3. This CDR3 has 16 amino acids. Germline V gene sequence: CDR1 MGHRA, CDR2 YSYEKL. The CDR3 spells CASSPGLAVAKNIQYF. DNA of the CDR3: TGCGCCAGCAGCCCTGGACTAGCGGTAGCCAAAAACATTCAGTACTTC.

This clonotype was picked up a small number of times. The V and J genes are TRBV10-3 and TRBJ2-1, with 8 bases lining up with TRBD2. CDR3 length equals 13 residues. With 0 bases clipped from V and 10 bases from J, the junction kept 2 bases outside the gene matches. Germline V lookup: CDR1 ENHRY, CDR2 SYGVKD. Here the CDR3 DNA reads TGTGCCATCAGTGAGTCGCAGCGGGAGGAGCAGTTCTTC. It yields the protein CAISESQREEQFF.

This clonotype has only a few counts. The chain uses TRBV5-1 and TRBJ1-2; 7 bases agree with TRBD1. The CDR3 has 14 residues. The germline V gene has CDR1 SGHRS and CDR2 YFSETQ. The trim removed 4 bases at V and 4 bases at J, leaving 7 bases unmatched. The CDR3 nucleotides are TGCGCCAGCAGCGACCCGACAGGGCTCTATGGCTACACCTTC. This sequence encodes CASSDPTGLYGYTF.

The chain uses TRBV7-2 and TRBJ2-3; D unclear. Trimming left V 3 bases short and J 3 bases short, with 10 bases between. The CDR3 runs 14 residues. CDR1 and CDR2 from the germline V gene are SGHTA and FQGNSA. The CDR3 DNA is TGTGCCAGCAGCTTCCGAATGGGGACAGATACGCAGTATTTT. This gives the protein CASSFRMGTDTQYF.

This clonotype was seen more than once but under ten times. The chain has TRBV5-6 and TRBJ2-7, with a tentative D call TRBD2 (6 bases). The germline gives CDR1 SGHDT, CDR2 YYEEEE. The CDR3 consists of 13 residues. V lost 0 bases and J 6 bases, leaving 10 bases between the germline ends. The CDR3 sequence is CASSLVGGIEQYF. Written as DNA, the CDR3 is TGTGCCAGCAGCTTGGTGGGGGGTATCGAGCAGTACTTC.

This clonotype turned up a few times. The DNA for the CDR3 is TGTGCCAGCAGCCAAAGGACTAGCGGGGGTGGAGAGTTCTTC. Amino acid sequence: CASSQRTSGGGEFF. The chain employs TRBV12-3 or TRBV12-4 and TRBJ2-1; 13 nucleotides line up with TRBD2. After removal of 6 bases from V and 14 bases from J, the junction contained 10 bases not matched to a gene. The CDR3 sequence is 14 residues long.

The chain employs TRBV7-9 and TRBJ1-1, with 7 bases matching TRBD1. Germline CDR1 SEHNR, CDR2 FQNEAQ (reference sequence). CDR3 length equals 16 residues. V lost 5 bases to trimming and J lost 5 bases; unmatched junction nucleotides: 14. CDR3 region: CASSRETGSGGTEAFF. CDR3 sequence (DNA): TGTGCCAGCAGCCGCGAGACAGGGAGCGGGGGGACTGAAGCTTTCTTT.

This clonotype is labeled medium-sized (0.01 to 0.1%). V is TRBV6-5 and J is TRBJ2-5; no definite D call. The V gene lost 2 bases and the J gene lost 1 base, with 8 bases spanning the gap. This CDR3 contains 14 residues. Germline CDR1 is MNHEY and CDR2 is SVGAGI. The CDR3 region has the DNA TGTGCCAGCAGTTACAAGGCTATCCAAGAGACCCAGTACTTC. It is translated as CASSYKAIQETQYF.

V gene TRBV12-3 or TRBV12-4 combines with J gene TRBJ2-3; D is perhaps TRBD1 or TRBD2 (5 bases each). The length of the CDR3 is 15 residues. V was pared by 7 bases and J by 1 base, with 15 bases between. This CDR3 is CASKKLGEGTDTQYF. The CDR3 nucleotides read TGTGCCAGCAAGAAACTGGGGGAAGGCACAGATACGCAGTATTTT.

This chain uses TRBV7-8 with TRBJ2-3, with D possibly being TRBD1 (5 bases). This CDR3 contains 16 residues. The V and J ends lost 6 bases and 2 bases respectively, with 18 bases between them. Germline loops: CDR1 SGHVS, CDR2 FQNEAQ. The CDR3 protein is CASRAGRTTITDTQYF. The CDR3 DNA reads as TGTGCCAGCAGGGCAGGGCGCACAACGATCACAGATACGCAGTATTTT.

In this sample, this clonotype turned up once. The chain joins TRBV4-2 to TRBJ2-1, with TRBD2 matching over 9 bases. This CDR3 comprises 16 residues. From germline, CDR1 is LGHNA and CDR2 YNFKEQ. With 0 bases clipped from V and 4 bases from J, the junction kept 4 bases outside the gene matches. The CDR3 protein is CASSQERGRGYNEQFF. The CDR3 coding sequence is TGTGCCAGCAGCCAAGAGCGCGGGAGGGGATACAATGAGCAGTTCTTC.

The rearrangement uses TRBV6-5 and TRBJ2-1; TRBD2 agrees at 7 bases. Germline CDR1 and CDR2: MNHEY and SVGAGI. The junction had 14 bases not matched to a gene; V was cut back by 8 bases and J by 4 bases. The CDR3 has 16 residues. In nucleotides, the CDR3 is TGTGCCAGCTCACTTGGGCTAGCGGAAATATACAATGAGCAGTTCTTC. Protein sequence: CASSLGLAEIYNEQFF.

This clonotype was observed a few times. V usage is TRBV5-1 and J usage is TRBJ2-7, with TRBD1 identical over 7 bases. Looked up from germline, CDR1 is SGHRS and CDR2 is YFSETQ. The junction had 6 bases not matched to a gene; V was cut back by 4 bases and J by 5 bases. The CDR3 length is 13 residues. The CDR3 DNA reads as TGCGCCAGCAGCAACACAGGGGCCCACGAGCAGTACTTC. Translating it yields CASSNTGAHEQYF. The whole variable domain, filled in from reference TRBV5-1 and TRBJ2-7, reads KAGVTQTPRYLIKTRGQQVTLSCSPISGHRSVSWYQQTPGQGLQFLFEYFSETQRNKGNFPGRFSGRQFSNSRSEMNVSTLELGDSALYLCASSNTGAHEQYFGPGTRLTVT.

This clonotype has only a few counts. The gene calls are TRBV7-2 and TRBJ2-1; possible D gene TRBD2, 5 bases. This CDR3 spans 12 amino acids. V lost 4 bases and J 10 bases, leaving 11 bases between the germline ends. CDR1 and CDR2 from the germline V gene are SGHTA and FQGNSA. The CDR3: CASSSGLAEQFF. CDR3 coding DNA: TGTGCCAGCAGCTCCGGACTCGCCGAGCAGTTCTTC.

The chain links TRBV6-2 or TRBV6-3 to TRBJ2-1; D is ambiguous. The CDR3 sequence is 13 residues long. Germline V gene lookup returns CDR1 MNHEY and CDR2 SVGEGT. The germline V and J ends were trimmed by 6 bases and 9 bases, with 15 bases remaining between them. CDR3: CASSLLSVSEQFF. CDR3 DNA sequence: TGTGCCAGCAGCCTCCTCTCTGTCTCTGAGCAGTTCTTC.

The DNA for the CDR3 is TGCAGTGCTACACAGGGGCGGAAAGAACTGTTTTTT. Amino acid sequence: CSATQGRKELFF. The chain joins TRBV20-1 to TRBJ1-4; 7 positions agree with TRBD1. The CDR3 has 12 amino acids. V trimming: 4 bases; J trimming: 12 bases; junction bases outside the gene matches: 8. Germline values: CDR1 DFQATT, CDR2 SNEGSKA (reference sequence).

This chain connects TRBV20-1 to TRBJ1-6, with TRBD1 as a possible D gene (6 bases). From germline, CDR1 is DFQATT and CDR2 SNEGSKA (reference sequence). V dropped 4 bases and J dropped 9 bases, with 10 bases sitting between them. The CDR3 is 12 amino acids. The CDR3 DNA sequence: TGCAGTGCTATACAGGGAGGTTCACCCCTCCACTTT. It encodes CSAIQGGSPLHF.